This paragraph reports one TCR beta chain. Its antigen is not known. Trimming cost V 0 bases and J 4 bases, with 13 bases left between them. Germline loops: CDR1 SGHRS, CDR2 YFSETQ. This CDR3 has 15 amino acids. Template switching (which added a universal primer site) was used, and cDNA carried unique molecular identifiers. Using its own MiXCR run on the 5' RACE reads, TCRdb lists one record per CDR3 protein. The table includes under 1 million distinct CDR3 sequences, 9% to 15% detected once. The source of the sample is a study of identical twins. Study-level points and caveats: Invariant populations such as MAIT and iNKT cells could partly muddle zero-insertion analyses. Some out-of-frame alpha sequences were shared by twins, and these showed excess low generation probability.

These data also featured in a second study, about yellow fever vaccine responses in identical twins. This second report adds: As reported, the vaccine T cell response of twins seemed partly convergent and partly personalized.

The V call is TRBV5-1, the J call TRBJ1-2, with a weak D call TRBD1 (5 bases). The sequence derives from a woman under 30 in good health. The specimen sequenced was PBMCs. In DNA, the CDR3 is TGCGCCAGCAGCTTGGAGCCAGGGAGCGTCTATGGCTACACCTTC. Translating gives CASSLEPGSVYGYTF.